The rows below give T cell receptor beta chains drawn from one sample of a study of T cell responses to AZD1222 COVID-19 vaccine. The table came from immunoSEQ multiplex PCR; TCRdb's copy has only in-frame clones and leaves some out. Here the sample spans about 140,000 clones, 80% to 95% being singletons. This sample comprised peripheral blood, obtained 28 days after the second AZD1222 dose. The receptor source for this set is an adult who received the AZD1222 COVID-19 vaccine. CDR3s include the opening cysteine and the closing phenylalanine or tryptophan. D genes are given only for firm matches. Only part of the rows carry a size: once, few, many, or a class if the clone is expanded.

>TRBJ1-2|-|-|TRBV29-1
TGCAGCGTTGGCGACAGGAGCTATGGCTACACCTTC
CSVGDRSYGYTF
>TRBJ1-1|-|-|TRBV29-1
TGCAGCGTTTCCCCTATCTTGAACACTGAAGCTTTCTTT
CSVSPILNTEAFF
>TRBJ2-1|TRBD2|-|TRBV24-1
TGTGCCACCAGTGACCCGGCTAGCGGGACTTACAATGAGCAGTTCTTC
CATSDPASGTYNEQFF
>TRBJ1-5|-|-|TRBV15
TGTGCCACCAGCAGAGGAGGAACATCAAGCAATCAGCCCCAGCATTTT
CATSRGGTSSNQPQHF
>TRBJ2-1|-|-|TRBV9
TGTGCCAGCAGCGTAGATGAAAGGTCCTACAATGAGCAGTTCTTC
CASSVDERSYNEQFF
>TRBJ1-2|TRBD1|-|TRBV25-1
TGTGCCAGCAGTGAAAGAGTTACAGGGGTCACCTTC
CASSERVTGVTF
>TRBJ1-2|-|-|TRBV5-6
TGTGCCAGCAGCTTGGGGTTCCCAGGGGGCTACACCTTC
CASSLGFPGGYTF
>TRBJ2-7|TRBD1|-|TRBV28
TGTGCCAGCACTACCCCACAGGGGGCTTACGAGCAGTACTTC
CASTTPQGAYEQYF
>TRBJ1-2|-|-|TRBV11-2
TGTGCCAGCAGCTTAGATCAGAACTATGGCTACACCTTC
CASSLDQNYGYTF
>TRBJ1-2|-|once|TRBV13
TGTGCCAGCAGCTTAGCATTAAACCCTAACTATGGCTACACCTTC
CASSLALNPNYGYTF
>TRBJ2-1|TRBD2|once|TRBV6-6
TGTGCCAGCAGTCCCCGCGGGGGCAATGAGCAGTTCTTC
CASSPRGGNEQFF
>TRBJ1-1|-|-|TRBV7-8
TGTGCCAGCAGCCCAGCGGGGGGGTACACTGAAGCTTTCTTT
CASSPAGGYTEAFF
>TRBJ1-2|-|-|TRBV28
TGTGCCAGCTCTTATCCGGGCCAGCTATGCACCTTC
CASSYPGQLCTF
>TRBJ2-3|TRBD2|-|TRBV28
TGTGCCAGCAGTTTACCGGGACTAGCGGGAGCAGATACGCAGTATTTT
CASSLPGLAGADTQYF
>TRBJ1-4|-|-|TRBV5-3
TGTGCCAGAAGCCTGAGGCCTAATGAAAAACTGTTTTTT
CARSLRPNEKLFF
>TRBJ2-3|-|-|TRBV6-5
TGTGCCAGCAGCCCCGAAGTAAGCACAGATACGCAGTATTTT
CASSPEVSTDTQYF
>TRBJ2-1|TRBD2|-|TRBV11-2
TGTGCCAGCAGCTTAGAGAGGCGACTAGCGGGAGGGAATCATGAGCAGTTCTTC
CASSLERRLAGGNHEQFF
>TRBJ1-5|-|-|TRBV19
TGTGCCACCTCGGCAGTCGGCCGGAATCAGCCCCAGCATTTT
CATSAVGRNQPQHF
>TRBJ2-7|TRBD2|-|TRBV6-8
TGTGCCAGCAGTTCGACTAGCGGGAAGTGCGAGCAGTACTTC
CASSSTSGKCEQYF
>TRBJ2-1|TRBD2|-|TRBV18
TGTGCCAGCTCACCGATCGGGCGGGGGGAGCAGTTCTTC
CASSPIGRGEQFF
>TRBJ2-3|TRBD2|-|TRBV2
TGTGCCAGCAAGATTGAGGGAGGGAACACAGATACGCAGTATTTT
CASKIEGGNTDTQYF
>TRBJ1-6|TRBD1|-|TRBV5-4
TGTGCCAGCAGCTTGGACGGACAGGGATTTTCACCCCTCCACTTT
CASSLDGQGFSPLHF
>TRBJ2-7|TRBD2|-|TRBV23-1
TGCGCCAGCAGAAAACTAGCGGGAGGGCCGAACGAGCAGTACTTC
CASRKLAGGPNEQYF
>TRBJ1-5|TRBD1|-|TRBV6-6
TGTGCCAGCAGTCCAGGGGGGCAGGGAAATCAGCCCCAGCATTTT
CASSPGGQGNQPQHF
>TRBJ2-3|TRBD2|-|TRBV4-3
TGCGCCAGCAGCCAAGGAGGGGGGACTAGCGGGGCCCACCGGGATACGCAGTATTTT
CASSQGGGTSGAHRDTQYF
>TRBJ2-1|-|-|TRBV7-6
TGTGCCAGCAGCTTAGCATCCGCTAGGGCCAATGAGCAGTTCTTC
CASSLASARANEQFF
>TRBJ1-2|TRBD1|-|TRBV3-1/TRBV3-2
TGTGCCAGCAGCCAAGTCCAGGGGGACTATGGCTACACCTTC
CASSQVQGDYGYTF
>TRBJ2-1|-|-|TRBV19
TGTGCCAGTGGCTGGGGGGTCGCTGAGCAGTTCTTC
CASGWGVAEQFF
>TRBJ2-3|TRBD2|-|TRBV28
TGTGCCAGCCAGGCCCTAGCGGGGAATACGCAGTATTTT
CASQALAGNTQYF